Described below is a single TCR beta chain sequence and its context. These data belong to a study of blood T cell repertoires in COVID-19. Across the study: COVID-19 samples collected from the United States, Italy and Spain covered acute and convalescent phases. Sources were T cells, B-cell-depleted T cells, or PBMCs; the material itself was cDNA or gDNA.

Method: immunoSEQ multiplex PCR; TCRdb's copy keeps in-frame clones and lacks some. The data hold fewer than 200,000 clones, with around 82% observed a single time. The germline V gene has CDR1 SGHTA and CDR2 FQGNSA. Unmatched junction bases numbered 4, after V lost 5 bases and J lost 2 bases. There are 15 residues in the CDR3. Recruits, aged roughly 18 to 100 years, lived in some 25 US areas. The chain recombines TRBV7-2 with TRBJ2-3, with TRBD1 identical over 10 bases. Sequencing was performed on PBMCs or T cells enriched from blood (not recorded which). This receptor was taken from a man between 60 and 75 years old who had recovered from COVID-19. The CDR3 DNA sequence: TGTGCCAGCAGCCGGGACAGGGGAGTCACAGATACGCAGTATTTT. Amino acids: CASSRDRGVTDTQYF.